The entry below describes one TCR beta chain. Assay execution took place at the deep level. Generated by immunoSEQ multiplex PCR, the TCRdb table keeps only in-frame clones and is missing some. This repertoire shows 2,100,000 or so clones, around 95% found once; its top ten account for approximately 0.13%. This entry comes from a study of shared clonotypes between healthy human individuals. Study-wide background: Three plates each covered CD4 naive and memory; CD8 naive two, CD8 memory one.

The CDR3 length is 15 residues. Germline CDR1 is ENHRY and CDR2 is SYGVKD. J lost 0 bases, V lost 8 bases, and 8 bases had no gene match. Input material: naive CD4+ T cells sorted from blood. Documented subset: CD45RA+ positively selected. The chain employs TRBV10-3 and TRBJ2-3; TRBD2 agrees at 7 bases. The receptor was isolated from a man between 18 and 35 years old in good health. The CDR3 DNA is TGTGCCATCGGCACCGGGAGGACTAGCACAGATACGCAGTATTTT. Amino acid sequence: CAIGTGRTSTDTQYF.